The clone carrying this T cell receptor (beta chain) was recorded at least ten times. Its antigen is unknown. The V end lost 5 bases, the J end lost 2 bases, and 20 bases lay between the germline ends. There are 17 residues in the CDR3. The germline CDR1 and CDR2 sequences are SEHNR and FQNEAQ (reference sequence). Sorted populations were all over 95% pure. These data belong to a study of beta chain features in type 1 diabetes. The overall study: Across the samples, around 110,000,000 sorted cells were examined in total. Whole-study results and caveats: Patients' naive, central memory and regulatory TCRB repertoires appeared more alike than those of healthy donors. Type 1 diabetes patients had TCRB CDR3s that were shorter (moderately but significantly so) in all four CD4+ subsets.

Reverse transcribing all isolated RNA meant expressed TCRB transcripts were sequenced. Repertoires were generated with immunoSEQ multiplex PCR, while TCRdb's copy carries only in-frame clones and drops some. The sample records some 200,000 clones, about a tenth being singletons. Material for sequencing was central memory CD4+ T cells from blood. J is TRBJ2-3 and V is TRBV7-9, with no clear D. This TCR derives from a young man in good health. DNA for the CDR3: TGTGCCAGCAGCCAAGTCGCGCTTGGCCTGCACACAGATACGCAGTATTTT. The encoded protein is CASSQVALGLHTDTQYF.